Below, 24 T cell receptor beta chains from the same sample are listed, as sequenced in a study of CD8+ T cells in alopecia areata. RNA, once extracted, was reverse transcribed into cDNA for use as the sequencing template. Libraries were prepared by immunoSEQ multiplex PCR; TCRdb keeps only in-frame clonotypes and omits some of them. The specimen has 290,000 or so clones, none found just once. Researchers sorted pooled cutaneous lymph node cells on the basis of CD4, CD8alpha, NKG2D, NKG2ACE and other markers. Sequencing input: CD4+ T cells sorted from a lymph node. Receptor source: a C3H/HeJ mouse with alopecia areata. The strain's MHC type: H2-k.

To note about this clone: Each gene name is a mouse one. The read ends 4 residues early relative to the CDR3; the germline J gene fills the gap. The chain combines TRBV16 with TRBJ2-5; TRBD1 matches at 10 bases. This CDR3 region has 15 residues. Germline assignment: CDR1 SGHSA and CDR2 FRNQAP. This CDR3 reads CASSLGGTGEDTQYF. CDR3 DNA, as far as it was read: TGTGCAAGCAGCTTAGGGGGGACAGGGGAGGAC.

Only a few counts were recorded for this clone. The gene symbols are mouse symbols. Coverage ceases 4 residues before the CDR3 finishes, and the germline J gene fills in the end. This chain uses TRBV1 with TRBJ2-5; 11 bases line up with TRBD2. CDR3 size: 15 residues. The germline CDR1 and CDR2 sequences are NSQYPW and LRSPGD (reference sequence). V gave up 6 bases and J gave up 0 bases; unmatched junction bases: 2. CDR3 bases read: TGCACCTGCAGGGGACTGGGGGTTAACCAAGAC. This translates into CTCRGLGVNQD. The CDR3 in its entirety is CTCRGLGVNQDTQYF.

This clone was seen a few times. The gene names here belong to mouse. The identical CDR3 is also encoded by other nucleotide sequences in the sample. This CDR3 is CASSRQGRAEQFF. The covered CDR3 bases are TGTGCCAGCAGTCGACAGGGGAGGGCT. The V call is TRBV19, the J call TRBJ2-1; 8 bases map to TRBD1. The CDR3 end lies 4 residues beyond the end of the read and is filled in from the germline J gene. CDR1 FNHDT and CDR2 SITEND come from the germline V gene (reference sequence). This CDR3 is 13 amino acids long.

This clone was detected a few times. The genes are named according to mouse. The CDR3 end is not reached by the read, which stops 4 residues before it; the germline J gene fills it in. V is TRBV13-3 and J is TRBJ2-7, with D possibly TRBD2 on 6 matching bases. Trimming removed 3 bases from V and 0 bases from J, with 10 bases in between. This CDR3 spans 14 amino acids. The germline V gene encodes CDR1 NNHDY and CDR2 SYVADS. The CDR3 DNA, read in part, is TGTGCCAGCAGTGCGCTGGGGAACTCCTAT. Translating gives CASSALGNSY. The whole CDR3 sequence is CASSALGNSYEQYF.

The sample holds a few counts of this clone. Genes and germline come from the mouse. The read ends 4 residues early relative to the CDR3; the germline J gene fills the gap. The chain recombines TRBV13-3 with TRBJ2-1; D is perhaps TRBD2 (5 bases). The germline V gene encodes CDR1 NNHDY and CDR2 SYVADS. The CDR3 has 13 amino acids. Trimming removed 5 bases at V and 1 base at J, with 7 bases between. The sequenced part of the CDR3 DNA is TGTGCCAGCAGGGCTGGGAACTATGCT. Encoded protein: CASRAGNYA. The entire CDR3 sequence reads CASRAGNYAEQFF.

This clone has a handful of counts. The junction shows a germline mismatch at one end, possibly a read error. Gene names are mouse gene names. The read stops 3 residues short of the end of the CDR3; the missing end is completed from the germline J gene. The chain joins TRBV13-1 to TRBJ1-6, with D possibly being TRBD1 (6 bases). TRBJ1-6 is treated as an ORF (open reading frame) with a function not yet certain. Germline-derived CDR1 and CDR2 are NSHNY and SYGAGN. The CDR3 is 15 residues long. CDR3 DNA (partial): TGTGCCAGCAGTGATGGGGGGGCTGGGAATTCACCC. Translation: CASSDGGAGNSP. The CDR3 reads in full as CASSDGGAGNSPLYF.

With respect to this clone: Genes and germline come from the mouse. The read stops 4 residues short of the end of the CDR3; the missing end is completed from the germline J gene. This CDR3 is also generated by other DNA sequences in the sample. The chain recombines TRBV19 with TRBJ1-2; 8 positions match TRBD1. The length of the CDR3 is 14 residues. Germline CDR1 and CDR2: FNHDT and SITEND (reference sequence). Trimming at V came to 5 bases and at J to 4 bases, leaving 7 bases not matched to a gene. The CDR3 DNA, read in part, is TGTGCCAGCAGCATCGGACAGGGCGGCTCC. It specifies CASSIGQGGS. The entire CDR3 is CASSIGQGGSDYTF.

This clone was picked up a small number of times. Mouse names are used for the genes. The observed sequence ends 4 residues before the CDR3 terminus, with the missing tail filled in from the germline J gene. V usage is TRBV1 and J usage is TRBJ2-1, with 7 bases matching TRBD2. Germline values: CDR1 NSQYPW, CDR2 LRSPGD (reference sequence). The CDR3 extends over 12 amino acids. CDR3 DNA (partial): TGCACCTGCGCTGGGGGACGAGCT. It codes for CTCAGGRA. The entire CDR3 sequence reads CTCAGGRAEQFF.

This clone has a handful of counts. Mouse germline and gene names are used. The DNA ends 4 residues before the CDR3 does, and the rest of the CDR3 is filled in from the germline J gene. The chain recombines TRBV13-3 with TRBJ2-4; TRBD2 matches 13 bases. The CDR3 is 17 amino acids. Unmatched junction bases numbered 4, after V lost 2 bases and J lost 1 base. CDR1 and CDR2 from the germline V gene are NNHDY and SYVADS. The sequenced part of the CDR3 DNA is TGTGCCAGCAGTGACGGACTGGGGGGGCGCGGTCAAAAC. It encodes CASSDGLGGRGQN. The full CDR3 protein reads CASSDGLGGRGQNTLYF.

Note on this clone: Germline and genes: mouse. The CDR3 extends 3 residues past the end of the read, so its final part is completed from the germline J gene. The same CDR3 also results from other DNA sequences found in this sample. This sequence joins TRBV19 and TRBJ1-6, with D possibly matching TRBD1 (5 bases). TRBJ1-6 is an ORF, with its function uncertain. Germline CDR1 and CDR2: FNHDT and SITEND (reference sequence). This CDR3 is built from 15 residues. The ends were cut back, 2 bases at V and 2 bases at J, with 8 bases in the middle. CDR3 DNA, as far as it was read: TGTGCCAGCAGTATTCAGGGAACCTATAATTCGCCC. Residues: CASSIQGTYNSP. The CDR3 in full is CASSIQGTYNSPLYF.

This clone was seen a few times. All gene names here are mouse names. The read terminates 4 residues before the CDR3 end, so the remaining end is supplied by the germline J gene. This chain joins TRBV5 and TRBJ2-7; TRBD1 is a possible D gene (6 bases). The germline CDR1 and CDR2 sequences are LGHNA and YNLKQL (reference sequence). V was cut by 4 bases and J by 0 bases, with 13 bases left in between. The CDR3 sequence is 15 residues long. The sequenced part of the CDR3 DNA is TGTGCCAGCAGCCCCCCGGGACAAAGCTCCTAT. The encoded protein is CASSPPGQSSY. The full CDR3 protein reads CASSPPGQSSYEQYF.

This clone was counted only a few times. Gene names are mouse gene names. The read is 4 residues too short to cover the CDR3 end, so that end is filled in from the germline J gene. The chain uses TRBV19 and TRBJ2-3, with D hard to call. Trimming removed 0 bases at V and 0 bases at J, with 8 bases between. The CDR3 spans 15 residues. CDR1 and CDR2 from the germline V gene are FNHDT and SITEND (reference sequence). Partial CDR3 DNA: TGTGCCAGCAGTATAGTTCCAGCTAGTGCAGAA. Amino acids: CASSIVPASAE. The CDR3 reads in full as CASSIVPASAETLYF.

This clone was picked up a small number of times. Germline and genes here are mouse. From the germline J gene comes the end of the CDR3, since the read stops 4 residues before it. V gene TRBV1 combines with J gene TRBJ2-5, with D unresolved. From germline, CDR1 is NSQYPW and CDR2 LRSPGD (reference sequence). This CDR3 contains 14 residues. The CDR3 spells CTCSAVYQRDTQYF. CDR3 DNA, as far as it was read: TGCACCTGCAGTGCGGTTTATCAGAGGGAC.

Comment on this clone: Gene names refer to mouse genes. The read comes to an end 4 residues before the CDR3 does, leaving the germline J gene to fill in the end. The chain has TRBV1 and TRBJ2-7, with 9 bases fitting TRBD1. The germline gives CDR1 NSQYPW, CDR2 LRSPGD (reference sequence). The CDR3 extends over 14 amino acids. The DNA read from the CDR3 is TGCACCTGCAGTGCAGACCGGACAGGGGAT. Translated, it gives CTCSADRTGD. The full CDR3 reads CTCSADRTGDEQYF.

Note on this clone: Gene names denote mouse genes. This same CDR3 is encoded by further DNA sequences in the sample. The CDR3 reads CTCSAETGYEQYF. CDR3 DNA (partial): TGCACCTGCAGTGCAGAGACTGGCTAT. The genes are TRBV1 and TRBJ2-7, with D possibly TRBD2 on 6 matching bases. The missing CDR3 end, 4 residues past where the read stops, is filled in from the germline J gene. CDR1 is NSQYPW, CDR2 LRSPGD, per germline (reference sequence). Between the trimmed V and J ends, which lost 0 bases and 3 bases, there was a span of 6 bases. CDR3 length equals 13 residues.

This clone was found a few times. The gene symbols are mouse symbols. The read finishes 4 residues shy of the CDR3 end, and the germline J gene is used to complete it. The rearrangement links TRBV13-3 to TRBJ2-4; 8 bases match TRBD1. J lost 0 bases, V lost 5 bases, and 5 bases had no gene match. CDR3 length: 15 amino acids. Germline CDR1 NNHDY, CDR2 SYVADS. The part of the CDR3 DNA that was read is TGTGCCAGCAGACCCCAGGGGGCGAGTCAAAAC. It translates to CASRPQGASQN. The full CDR3 protein is CASRPQGASQNTLYF.

This clone was counted only a few times. Mouse germline and gene names are used. The read gets to within 4 residues of the CDR3 end, and the germline J gene fills in the rest. The chain couples TRBV31 to TRBJ2-1; D unresolved. Trimming stripped 2 bases from V and 1 base from J, with 3 bases between. This CDR3 has 12 residues. The germline V gene has CDR1 GKSSPN and CDR2 SITVG. CDR3 sequence reads: CAWSSNYAEQFF. The CDR3 DNA, read in part, is TGTGCCTGGAGTTCAAACTATGCT. Full variable domain (rest looked up from reference TRBV31 and TRBJ2-1): AQTIHQWPVAEIKAVGSPLSLGCTIKGKSSPNLYWYWQATGGTLQQLFYSITVGQVESVVQLNLSASRPKDDQFILSTEKLLLSHSGFYLCAWSSNYAEQFFGPGTRLTVL.

This clone was seen a handful of times. Mouse gene names and germline throughout. The read finishes 4 residues shy of the CDR3 end, and the germline J gene is used to complete it. This specimen includes other DNA sequences encoding the same CDR3. V and J are TRBV13-1 and TRBJ1-1; D possibly corresponds to TRBD1 (6 bases). This CDR3 comprises 13 residues. CDR1 is NSHNY and CDR2 is SYGAGN in the germline V gene. Deletions cut 3 bases from V and 3 bases from J, with 9 bases between. The covered CDR3 bases are TGTGCCAGCAGTGCCGGGACATACACA. It encodes CASSAGTYT. The complete CDR3 reads CASSAGTYTEVFF.

This clone was seen a handful of times. The listed genes are named as in mouse. The CDR3 extends 4 residues past the end of the read, so its final part is completed from the germline J gene. The rearrangement uses TRBV13-3 and TRBJ2-1, with a possible D match to TRBD2 (5 bases). Trimming stripped 4 bases from V and 2 bases from J, with 10 bases between. From germline, CDR1 is NNHDY and CDR2 SYVADS. This CDR3 spans 14 amino acids. The CDR3 bases that were read are TGTGCCAGCAGTCCTGGGCCATACTATGCT. It specifies CASSPGPYYA. The CDR3, in full, reads CASSPGPYYAEQFF.

About this clone itself: Gene names and germline match the mouse. The read falls 4 residues short of the CDR3 end, and the missing part is taken from the germline J gene. V is TRBV4 and J is TRBJ1-2; TRBD1 is a possible D gene (6 bases). The CDR3 has 13 residues. Germline V gives CDR1 LGHDT, CDR2 YNNKQL (reference sequence). CDR3 amino acids: CASSNREITDYTF. CDR3 DNA, as far as it was read: TGTGCCAGCAGCAACAGGGAAATCACC.

In the case of this clone: Any gene name here is a mouse gene name. The CDR3 end is not reached by the read, which stops 4 residues before it; the germline J gene fills it in. This sample includes further DNA sequences coding for the same CDR3. This chain joins TRBV31 and TRBJ1-2, with 11 bases aligning to TRBD1. V shed 3 bases, J shed 3 bases, and the junction held 3 bases outside the gene matches. Germline V lookup: CDR1 GKSSPN, CDR2 SITVG. The CDR3 has 14 residues. This chain's CDR3 is CAWSPGQGDSDYTF. CDR3 DNA, as far as it was read: TGTGCCTGGAGCCCGGGACAGGGGGACTCC.

In regard to this clone: The genes are named according to mouse. The sequence runs out 4 residues before the end of the CDR3; the remainder is reconstructed from the germline J gene. Other DNA variants within this sample encode the same CDR3. This sequence joins TRBV13-3 and TRBJ1-1; D remains unclear. The germline V gene encodes CDR1 NNHDY and CDR2 SYVADS. V lost 2 bases, J lost 0 bases, and 5 bases lay in between. The CDR3 consists of 13 residues. This chain's CDR3 is CASSDTANTEVFF. The part of the CDR3 DNA that was read is TGTGCCAGCAGTGACACAGCAAACACA.

This clone was counted at least ten times. The genes are named according to mouse. The read comes to an end 4 residues before the CDR3 does, leaving the germline J gene to fill in the end. The rearrangement links TRBV5 to TRBJ1-1, with D unresolved. Trimming left V 0 bases short and J 3 bases short, with 2 bases between. This CDR3 has 12 amino acids. Germline CDR1 and CDR2: LGHNA and YNLKQL (reference sequence). CDR3: CASSQDYTEVFF. The part of the CDR3 DNA that was read is TGTGCCAGCAGCCAAGACTACACA.

As for this clone: Gene labels here are mouse ones. The read falls 4 residues short of the CDR3 end, and the missing part is taken from the germline J gene. This chain uses TRBV31 with TRBJ2-1; tentatively, D is TRBD2 (7 bases). Germline values: CDR1 GKSSPN, CDR2 SITVG. This CDR3 is 16 amino acids long. With 0 bases removed from V and 4 bases from J, the gap between germline ends came to 16 bases. Partial CDR3 DNA: TGTGCCTGGAGTCTGATGGGGGGCGCAGGGTATGCT. Translation gives CAWSLMGGAGYA. In full, the CDR3 reads CAWSLMGGAGYAEQFF.